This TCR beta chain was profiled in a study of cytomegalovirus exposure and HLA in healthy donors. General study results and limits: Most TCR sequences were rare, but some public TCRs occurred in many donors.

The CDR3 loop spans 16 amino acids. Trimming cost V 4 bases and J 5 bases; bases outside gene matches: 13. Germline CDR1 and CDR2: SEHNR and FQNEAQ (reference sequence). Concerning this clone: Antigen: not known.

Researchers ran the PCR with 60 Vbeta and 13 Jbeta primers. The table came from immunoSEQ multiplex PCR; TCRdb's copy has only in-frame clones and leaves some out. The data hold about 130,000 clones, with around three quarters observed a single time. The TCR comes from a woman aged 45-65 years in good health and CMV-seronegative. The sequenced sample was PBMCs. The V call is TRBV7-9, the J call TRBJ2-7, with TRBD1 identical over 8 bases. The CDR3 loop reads CASSYPERQGYHEQYV. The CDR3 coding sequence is TGTGCCAGCAGCTACCCGGAAAGACAGGGGTACCACGAGCAGTACGTC.